These 27 T cell receptor beta chains share one sample of origin, sequenced in a study of regulatory dendritic cells for organ transplantation. The method was immunoSEQ multiplex PCR; TCRdb's version includes in-frame clones alone and lacks a portion of them. The sample records 9,500 to 15,000 clones, less than 70% being singletons. No antigen is known for these receptors. Sorted subsets were CFSE-labeled and cultured approximately 5 days with allogeneic dendritic cells. The sample comprised naive CD8+ T cells from blood cultured with dendritic cells. Subset defined: CD45RA+ naive T cells. Receptors were obtained from a human donor in good health.

In its sample, this clone was seen once. This chain connects TRBV12-5 to TRBJ1-2, with 7 bases fitting TRBD1. This CDR3 has 18 amino acids. Unmatched junction bases numbered 19, after V lost 3 bases and J lost 6 bases. From germline, CDR1 is LGHNT and CDR2 FRNRAP. For the CDR3, the DNA is TGTGCTAGTGGTTTCCCAACACCGGGGCTGACAGGGAGGAATGGCTACACCTTC. Protein sequence: CASGFPTPGLTGRNGYTF.

The count of this clone is one. The CDR3 does not close with the conserved phenylalanine or tryptophan, likely indicating a read error. This chain links TRBV7-9 with TRBJ1-1; 8 nucleotides align to TRBD1. V lost 2 bases to trimming and J lost 5 bases; unmatched junction nucleotides: 10. Per germline, CDR1 SEHNR and CDR2 FQNEAQ (reference sequence). The length of the CDR3 is 16 residues. The DNA of the CDR3 is TGTGCCAGCAGCTTACAGGGGGCATCGATAGGGACTGAAGCTTTCCTT. It encodes CASSLQGASIGTEAFL.

The rearrangement links TRBV16 to TRBJ1-1; no definite D call. V lost 2 bases and J 0 bases, leaving 7 bases between the germline ends. The CDR3 runs to 14 residues. From germline, CDR1 is KGHSY and CDR2 FQNENV. Written as DNA, the CDR3 is TGTGCCAGCAGCCAACACAGAATGAACACTGAAGCTTTCTTT. Translation: CASSQHRMNTEAFF.

This clone was counted between two and nine times. J is TRBJ2-7 and V is TRBV11-3; 9 nucleotides agree with TRBD1. After removal of 6 bases from V and 5 bases from J, the junction contained 11 bases not matched to a gene. This CDR3 contains 15 residues. Looked up from germline, CDR1 is SGHNT and CDR2 is YENEEA. CDR3 DNA: TGTGCCAGCAGAGTCCGGGACAGGGACTTCGACGAGCAGTACTTC. Protein product: CASRVRDRDFDEQYF.

This sequence joins TRBV25-1 and TRBJ2-1, with D possibly being TRBD2 (5 bases). The V gene's germline CDR1 is MGHDK and CDR2 SYGVNS. The CDR3 has 11 residues. Trimming shortened V by 6 bases and J by 12 bases, and 12 bases separated the two germline ends. The CDR3 loop reads CASRFRGAQFF. DNA for the CDR3: TGTGCCAGCAGGTTCCGGGGTGCGCAGTTCTTC. The whole variable domain, remainder taken from reference TRBV25-1 and TRBJ2-1, is EADIYQTPRYLVIGTGKKITLECSQTMGHDKMYWYQQDPGMELHLIHYSYGVNSTEKGDLSSESTVSRIRTEHFPLTLESARPSHTSQYLCASRFRGAQFFGPGTRLTVL.

The V gene is TRBV9, the J gene TRBJ2-7, with D tentatively TRBD2 (5 bases). Trimming shortened V by 3 bases and J by 7 bases, and 8 bases separated the two germline ends. This CDR3 spans 11 amino acids. The germline CDR1 and CDR2 sequences are SGDLS and YYNGEE. The CDR3 DNA reads TGTGCCAGCAGCGGCACGGGAGAGCAGTACTTC. Residues: CASSGTGEQYF.

There are a few counts of this clone. The chain couples TRBV2 to TRBJ1-5; TRBD1 is a possible D gene (5 bases). This CDR3 has 14 residues. Between the trimmed V and J ends, which lost 2 bases and 6 bases, there was a span of 11 bases. Germline assignment: CDR1 SNHLY and CDR2 FYNNEI. The CDR3 DNA reads as TGTGCCAGCAGTGAATCTGTGGGGGGTCAGCCCCAGCATTTT. Its protein product is CASSESVGGQPQHF.

This chain joins TRBV6-5 and TRBJ1-6, with 7 bases identical to TRBD1. This CDR3 contains 14 residues. Germline lookup yields CDR1 MNHEY and CDR2 SVGAGI. The trim removed 0 bases at V and 15 bases at J, leaving 8 bases unmatched. CDR3 sequence: CASSYSGPDRVLHF. Written as DNA, the CDR3 is TGTGCCAGCAGTTACTCTGGTCCCGACAGGGTCCTCCACTTT.

J is TRBJ2-5 and V is TRBV5-4, with 9 bases fitting TRBD1. The CDR3 has 14 amino acids. V trimming: 4 bases; J trimming: 1 base; junction bases outside the gene matches: 2. Per the germline V gene, CDR1 is SGHNT and CDR2 is YYREEE (reference sequence). DNA of the CDR3: TGTGCCAGCAGCGAGGACAGGGGCCAAGAGACCCAGTACTTC. It yields the protein CASSEDRGQETQYF.

The CDR3, as DNA: TGTGCCAGCAGCACCGGGAGCAACACCGGGGAGCTGTTTTTT. This codes for CASSTGSNTGELFF. The chain couples TRBV5-6 to TRBJ2-2, with D perhaps TRBD2 (6 bases). The CDR3 loop spans 14 amino acids. V was trimmed by 4 bases and J by 2 bases, leaving 9 bases between them. Germline assignment: CDR1 SGHDT and CDR2 YYEEEE. Full variable domain (rest looked up from reference TRBV5-6 and TRBJ2-2): DAGVTQSPTHLIKTRGQQVTLRCSPKSGHDTVSWYQQALGQGPQFIFQYYEEEERQRGNFPDRFSGHQFPNYSSELNVNALLLGDSALYLCASSTGSNTGELFFGEGSRLTVL.

The chain couples TRBV7-9 to TRBJ2-7; 9 bases agree with TRBD1. The CDR3 totals 11 residues. From germline, CDR1 is SEHNR and CDR2 FQNEAQ (reference sequence). V was pared by 4 bases and J by 12 bases, with 4 bases of the junction left unmatched. CDR3 sequence: CASSSDRGLYF. CDR3 bases: TGTGCCAGCAGCTCGGACAGGGGTCTGTACTTC.

The chain combines TRBV15 with TRBJ1-1, with unresolved D. Trimming took off 2 bases at V and 5 bases at J, with 15 bases between the two ends. The length of the CDR3 is 15 residues. Germline V gives CDR1 LNHNV, CDR2 YYDKDF (reference sequence). The CDR3, as DNA: TGTGCCACCAGCAGACCGACTGAAACGGGGACTGAAGCTTTCTTT. Protein sequence: CATSRPTETGTEAFF.

The chain joins TRBV5-1 to TRBJ2-2; the D gene is possibly TRBD1 (6 bases). This CDR3 comprises 16 residues. The V gene lost 4 bases and the J gene lost 0 bases, with 13 bases spanning the gap. CDR1 is SGHRS, CDR2 YFSETQ, per germline. Written as DNA, the CDR3 is TGCGCCAGCAGCCTGAAGACAGGCCCGAACACCGGGGAGCTGTTTTTT. It is translated as CASSLKTGPNTGELFF. Full variable domain (outside the CDR3, taken from reference TRBV5-1 and TRBJ2-2): KAGVTQTPRYLIKTRGQQVTLSCSPISGHRSVSWYQQTPGQGLQFLFEYFSETQRNKGNFPGRFSGRQFSNSRSEMNVSTLELGDSALYLCASSLKTGPNTGELFFGEGSRLTVL.

The gene calls are TRBV4-2 and TRBJ2-2; perhaps TRBD1 as D (6 bases). The V end lost 5 bases, the J end lost 6 bases, and 13 bases lay between the germline ends. The CDR3 covers 14 residues. Germline V gene lookup returns CDR1 LGHNA and CDR2 YNFKEQ. The CDR3 here is CASSLLQGSGELFF. DNA of the CDR3: TGTGCCAGCAGCTTACTACAGGGTTCCGGGGAGCTGTTTTTT.

The chain recombines TRBV5-1 with TRBJ2-7; 8 positions agree with TRBD2. CDR1 is SGHRS and CDR2 is YFSETQ in the germline V gene. There are 14 residues in the CDR3. V shed 4 bases, J shed 5 bases, and the junction held 8 bases outside the gene matches. CDR3 sequence (DNA): TGCGCCAGCAGCCCAATCGGGGGGGCGGACGAGCAGTACTTC. It codes for CASSPIGGADEQYF. Together with reference TRBV5-1 and TRBJ2-7, the CDR3 gives the full variable domain: KAGVTQTPRYLIKTRGQQVTLSCSPISGHRSVSWYQQTPGQGLQFLFEYFSETQRNKGNFPGRFSGRQFSNSRSEMNVSTLELGDSALYLCASSPIGGADEQYFGPGTRLTVT.

This clone was recorded once. This chain joins TRBV6-1 and TRBJ2-6; TRBD1 is a possible D gene (6 bases). V gave up 1 base and J gave up 1 base, with 14 bases separating them. Germline-derived CDR1 and CDR2 are MNHNS and SASEGT. The CDR3 is made up of 18 amino acids. For the CDR3, the DNA is TGTGCCAGCAGTGAAGTAGGGGGAACTGGGTCTGGGGCCAACGTCCTGACTTTC. This codes for CASSEVGGTGSGANVLTF.

The J gene is TRBJ1-1, the V gene TRBV7-8; 12 positions match TRBD1. Trimming at V came to 5 bases and at J to 4 bases, leaving 2 bases not matched to a gene. The germline V gene encodes CDR1 SGHVS and CDR2 FQNEAQ. The CDR3 extends over 14 amino acids. The CDR3 spells CASSTGQGATEAFF. Here the CDR3 DNA reads TGTGCCAGCAGCACGGGACAGGGGGCCACTGAAGCTTTCTTT.

The chain recombines TRBV4-1 with TRBJ1-1; no clear D gene. This CDR3 is 15 amino acids long. The V gene lost 0 bases and the J gene lost 2 bases, with 10 bases spanning the gap. Per the germline V gene, CDR1 is MGHRA and CDR2 is YSYEKL. CDR3 sequence reads: CASSQESGGNTEAFF. The CDR3 nucleotides are TGCGCCAGCAGCCAAGAATCAGGAGGAAACACTGAAGCTTTCTTT.

The J gene is TRBJ1-2, the V gene TRBV19; D is ambiguous. The CDR3 runs 12 residues. V gave up 6 bases and J gave up 8 bases, with 13 bases separating them. Germline V lookup: CDR1 LNHDA, CDR2 SQIVND (reference sequence). CDR3 loop: CASSYGRLGYTF. The CDR3 region has the DNA TGTGCCAGTAGCTATGGGAGGCTAGGCTACACCTTC.

This clone was picked up a small number of times. The CDR3: CASSLLSSYEQYF. CDR3 nucleotide sequence: TGTGCCAGCAGCCTTCTTAGCTCCTACGAGCAGTACTTC. The genes are TRBV5-6 and TRBJ2-7; no reliable D call. Germline loops: CDR1 SGHDT, CDR2 YYEEEE. The CDR3 consists of 13 residues. V shed 4 bases and J shed 0 bases, with 8 bases lying between them.

The genes are TRBV4-1 and TRBJ2-7; 8 nucleotides match TRBD1. The V segment lost 1 base and the J segment 5 bases; nucleotides outside the gene matches: 7. Per the germline V gene, CDR1 is MGHRA and CDR2 is YSYEKL. CDR3 length: 15 amino acids. The CDR3 region is CASSQVQGVLDEQYF. CDR3 sequence (DNA): TGCGCCAGCAGCCAAGTACAGGGGGTTCTGGACGAGCAGTACTTC.

The chain carries TRBV4-2 and TRBJ2-1; the D is unclear. The CDR3 runs to 15 residues. Germline values: CDR1 LGHNA, CDR2 YNFKEQ. Trimming stripped 0 bases from V and 4 bases from J, with 10 bases between. The CDR3 sequence: CASSQDRVVYNEQFF. The CDR3 DNA reads TGTGCCAGCAGCCAAGATCGTGTTGTTTACAATGAGCAGTTCTTC.

The chain couples TRBV29-1 to TRBJ2-7; D may be TRBD2 (7 bases). V was shortened by 4 bases and J by 6 bases, with 13 bases between the two germline ends. The CDR3 runs 12 residues. Germline values: CDR1 SQVTM, CDR2 ANQGSEA. Here the CDR3 DNA reads TGCAGCGTTGTTGGGGGGGCCGGCGAGCAGTACTTC. This gives the protein CSVVGGAGEQYF.

This clone was counted only a few times. This chain connects TRBV21-1 to TRBJ2-7; the table's D call TRBD2 went unverified against the DNA. TRBV21-1 is noted as a pseudogene. The CDR3 is 18 residues long. The CDR3 DNA reads as TGTGCCAGCAGCAGTGGGGTTTGGAGGCAGTTGAGCTCCTACGAGCAGTACTTC. It is translated as CASSSGVWRQLSSYEQYF.

The chain is built from TRBV2 and TRBJ2-5; D is perhaps TRBD1 (5 bases). The CDR3 consists of 15 residues. Between the trimmed V and J ends, which lost 2 bases and 3 bases, there was a span of 13 bases. Germline CDR1 and CDR2: SNHLY and FYNNEI. The CDR3 loop is CASSEFRGIKETQYF. The CDR3 DNA is TGTGCCAGCAGTGAATTTAGGGGAATAAAAGAGACCCAGTACTTC. Drawing the rest from reference TRBV2 and TRBJ2-5, the complete variable domain is EPEVTQTPSHQVTQMGQEVILRCVPISNHLYFYWYRQILGQKVEFLVSFYNNEISEKSEIFDDQFSVERPDGSNFTLKIRSTKLEDSAMYFCASSEFRGIKETQYFGPGTRLLVL.

The rearrangement joins TRBV12-5 to TRBJ2-2, with 14 nucleotides matching TRBD2. The CDR3 spans 16 residues. Trimming took 6 bases from V and 4 from J; bases not matched to a gene: 4. The germline CDR1 and CDR2 sequences are LGHNT and FRNRAP. The CDR3 nucleotides read TGTGCTAGTGGCACGACTAGCGGGGGGGCCACCGGGGAGCTGTTTTTT. This codes for CASGTTSGGATGELFF.

This clone has more than one count but fewer than ten. The chain combines TRBV9 with TRBJ2-7, with D maybe TRBD2 (6 bases). CDR1 and CDR2 (germline): SGDLS, YYNGEE. The CDR3 extends over 15 amino acids. Between the trimmed V and J ends, which lost 7 bases and 0 bases, there was a span of 17 bases. For the CDR3, the DNA is TGTGCCAGCTTAGATGCGGGGCCAAGCTCCTACGAGCAGTACTTC. It yields the protein CASLDAGPSSYEQYF. The full variable domain, completed using reference TRBV9 and TRBJ2-7, is DSGVTQTPKHLITATGQRVTLRCSPRSGDLSVYWYQQSLDQGLQFLIQYYNGEERAKGNILERFSAQQFPDLHSELNLSSLELGDSALYFCASLDAGPSSYEQYFGPGTRLTVT.